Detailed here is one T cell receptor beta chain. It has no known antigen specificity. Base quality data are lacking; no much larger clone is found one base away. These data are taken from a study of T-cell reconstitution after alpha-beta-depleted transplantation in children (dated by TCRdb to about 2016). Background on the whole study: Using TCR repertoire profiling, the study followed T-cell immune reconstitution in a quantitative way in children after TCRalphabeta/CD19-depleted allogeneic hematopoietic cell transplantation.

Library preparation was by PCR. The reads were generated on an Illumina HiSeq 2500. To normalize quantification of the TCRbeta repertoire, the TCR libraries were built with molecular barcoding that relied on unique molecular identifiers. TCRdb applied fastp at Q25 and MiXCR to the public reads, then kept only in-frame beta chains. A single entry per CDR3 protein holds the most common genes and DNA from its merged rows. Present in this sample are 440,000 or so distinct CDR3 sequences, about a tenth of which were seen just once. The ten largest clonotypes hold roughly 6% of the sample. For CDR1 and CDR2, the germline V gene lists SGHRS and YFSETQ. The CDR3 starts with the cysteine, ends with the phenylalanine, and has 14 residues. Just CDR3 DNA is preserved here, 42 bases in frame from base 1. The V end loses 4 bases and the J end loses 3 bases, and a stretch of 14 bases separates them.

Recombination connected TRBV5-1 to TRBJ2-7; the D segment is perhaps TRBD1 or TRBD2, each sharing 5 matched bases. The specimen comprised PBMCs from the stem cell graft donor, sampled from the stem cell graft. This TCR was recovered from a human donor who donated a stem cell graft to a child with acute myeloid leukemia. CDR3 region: CASSPGDGFYEQYF. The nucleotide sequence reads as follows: TGCGCCAGCAGCCCCGGGGACGGATTCTACGAGCAGTACTTC.